Presented here are 21 T cell receptor beta chains from one specimen sequenced in a study of blood T cells in healthy people across ages. PCR was performed a second time for 7 to 11 cycles using a sample-barcoded 5' primer and a J-beta primer mix. TCRdb reprocessed the 5' RACE reads with MiXCR, giving one entry per CDR3 protein. The sample lists around 650,000 distinct CDR3 sequences, roughly 43% seen once, with 30% in the top ten. Source material: blood. The receptors originated from a man aged 80 or over in good health.

The chain carries TRBV6-2 or TRBV6-3 and TRBJ2-7; no clear D. The CDR3 spans 12 residues. Looked up from germline, CDR1 is MNHEY and CDR2 is SVGEGT. The germline V and J ends were trimmed by 6 bases and 0 bases, with 6 bases remaining between them. The CDR3 sequence is CASRDHSYEQYF. DNA for the CDR3: TGTGCCAGCAGGGACCACTCCTACGAGCAGTACTTC.

This clonotype was seen only a few times. This may arise from a read error, as a much more abundant clone is one base away. V and J are TRBV6-1 and TRBJ2-7; the D gene is possibly TRBD2 (5 bases). Germline V lookup: CDR1 MNHNS, CDR2 SASEGT. This CDR3 has 13 residues. Written as DNA, the CDR3 is TGTGTCAGCAGGACTGTGGGAATAAACGAGCAGTACTTC. It translates to CVSRTVGINEQYF.

J is TRBJ2-3 and V is TRBV7-2; D gene ambiguous. Trimming pared 3 bases from V and 8 bases from J, leaving 9 bases between. Germline V gives CDR1 SGHTA, CDR2 FQGNSA. CDR3 length: 12 residues. The CDR3, as DNA: TGTGCCAGCAGCTTGGGCGACCGTACGCAGTATTTT. Protein sequence: CASSLGDRTQYF.

This clonotype has just one count. The rearrangement uses TRBV5-1 and TRBJ1-3; no definite D call. Germline V gives CDR1 SGHRS, CDR2 YFSETQ. This CDR3 has 17 amino acids. Trimming cost V 0 bases and J 4 bases, with 17 bases left between them. CDR3 loop: CASSLDTGPVAGNTIYF. CDR3 DNA sequence: TGCGCCAGCAGCTTGGATACCGGGCCGGTTGCGGGAAACACCATATATTTT.

With respect to this clonotype: One junction end does not reproduce the germline sequence, and a read error may be involved. V usage is TRBV6-2 or TRBV6-3 and J usage is TRBJ2-5, with 7 nucleotides matching TRBD1. The end of the DNA aligns better with TRBJ2-7, so the J call may be wrong. This CDR3 has 15 amino acids. From germline, CDR1 is MNHEY and CDR2 SVGEGT. The CDR3 is CASSYRTGSTYEQYF. The CDR3 DNA sequence: TGCGCCAGCAGTTATAGGACAGGCTCAACCTACGAGCAGTACTTC.

A few counts support this clonotype. CDR3 DNA: TGCAGTGCTAGAGACAGGGAGGGGCTGGACTCGTTAAGCTCCTACAATGAGCAGTTCTTC. Residues: CSARDREGLDSLSSYNEQFF. V usage is TRBV20-1 and J usage is TRBJ2-1, with 7 bases that match TRBD2. V lost 0 bases and J lost 0; bases outside the gene matches: 17. This CDR3 spans 20 amino acids. Germline V gene sequence: CDR1 DFQATT, CDR2 SNEGSKA (reference sequence).

This clonotype has only a few counts. This sequence joins TRBV5-1 and TRBJ2-1, with D perhaps assigned TRBD1 or TRBD2 (7 bases each). The V end was cut by 2 bases, the J end by 6 bases, with 18 bases between. The CDR3 has 16 residues. CDR1 and CDR2 (germline): SGHRS, YFSETQ. The CDR3 sequence: CASSFALQGEGNEQFF. Written as DNA, the CDR3 is TGCGCCAGCAGCTTCGCTCTTCAGGGGGAGGGCAATGAGCAGTTCTTC.

The V and J genes are TRBV6-8 and TRBJ2-7, with D tentatively TRBD1 (6 bases). With 7 bases removed from V and 0 bases from J, the gap between germline ends came to 16 bases. Germline lookup yields CDR1 MNHGY and CDR2 SAAAGT. The CDR3 covers 15 residues. The DNA for the CDR3 is TGTGCCAGCAACCCCGGACAGCCCAGCTCCTACGAGCAGTACTTC. Encoded protein: CASNPGQPSSYEQYF.

This rearrangement joins TRBV12-3 or TRBV12-4 to TRBJ1-3; 8 bases align to TRBD1. V lost 5 bases, J lost 0 bases, and 6 bases stayed unmatched. This CDR3 contains 16 residues. This CDR3 is CASSEQGASSGNTIYF. The CDR3 DNA follows: TGTGCCAGCAGTGAGCAGGGGGCCAGCTCTGGAAACACCATATATTTT.

Only a few counts were recorded for this clonotype. The rearrangement joins TRBV6-2 or TRBV6-3 to TRBJ2-7, with no clear D. In germline, CDR1 is MNHEY, CDR2 SVGEGT. CDR3 size: 12 residues. V was cut by 2 bases and J by 6 bases, with 8 bases left in between. DNA of the CDR3: TGTGCCAGCAGTTACCCGGTGGTCGAGCAGTACTTC. Residues: CASSYPVVEQYF.

This clonotype was seen a single time. The chain carries TRBV10-3 and TRBJ2-3, with D perhaps assigned TRBD1 or TRBD2 (5 bases each). V was clipped by 4 bases and J by 3 bases, with 11 bases between them. CDR3 size: 14 residues. The V gene's germline CDR1 is ENHRY and CDR2 SYGVKD. The CDR3 nucleotides are TGTGCCATCAGTGGAGGGGACGATACAGATACGCAGTATTTT. This translates into CAISGGDDTDTQYF.

A remark on this clonotype: One end of the junction is discordant with germline, which a read error may explain. CDR3 in DNA: TGTGCCGGGAGTGTACTCGGCGACGAGCAGTACTTC. As protein: CAGSVLGDEQYF. The V call is TRBV30, the J call TRBJ2-4, with D possibly matching TRBD2 (5 bases). The J call may be mistaken, given a closer DNA end match to TRBJ2-7. From germline, CDR1 is GTSNPN and CDR2 SVGIG (reference sequence). The CDR3 spans 12 residues.

In its sample, this clonotype was seen many times. The chain has TRBV20-1 and TRBJ2-5, with 7 bases fitting TRBD2. Trimming at V came to 6 bases and at J to 3 bases, leaving 13 bases not matched to a gene. CDR3 length: 15 residues. Looked up from germline, CDR1 is DFQATT and CDR2 is SNEGSKA (reference sequence). The CDR3 protein is CSARPFGEGKETQYF. The CDR3 nucleotides are TGCAGTGCCCGGCCCTTTGGGGAGGGGAAAGAGACCCAGTACTTC.

The rearrangement joins TRBV9 to TRBJ1-2, with a possible D match to TRBD1 (6 bases). The CDR3 is 14 amino acids. Trimming took off 0 bases at V and 4 bases at J, with 10 bases between the two ends. Per germline, CDR1 SGDLS and CDR2 YYNGEE. The CDR3 protein is CASSVEQGLYGYTF. The CDR3 DNA sequence: TGTGCCAGCAGCGTAGAACAGGGACTCTATGGCTACACCTTC.

This clonotype appeared a few times. V is TRBV7-2 and J is TRBJ1-6, with D unclear. Germline lookup yields CDR1 SGHTA and CDR2 FQGNSA. The CDR3 contains 15 residues. The germline V and J ends were trimmed by 5 bases and 0 bases, with 8 bases remaining between them. CDR3: CASSTSSSYNSPLHF. The CDR3, as DNA: TGTGCCAGCAGCACCTCCAGCTCCTATAATTCACCCCTCCACTTT.

The chain uses TRBV18 and TRBJ2-5; D gene ambiguous. The J call is doubtful: the DNA matches TRBJ2-4 better. This CDR3 comprises 15 residues. Germline lookup yields CDR1 KGHSH and CDR2 LQKENI. Here the CDR3 reads CASSPPTLTKNIQYF. The CDR3 region has the DNA TGTGCCAGCTCACCACCAACCCTAACCAAAAACATTCAGTACTTC.

This clonotype was observed many times. Here the CDR3 reads CASSQDRTLQETQYF. CDR3 DNA sequence: TGTGCCAGCAGCCAAGATCGGACTCTTCAAGAGACCCAGTACTTC. The gene calls are TRBV14 and TRBJ2-5; TRBD2 is a possible D gene (5 bases). Germline V gene data show CDR1 as SGHDN and CDR2 as FVKESK. Trimming took 0 bases from V and 2 from J, leaving 10 bases between them. The CDR3 sequence is 15 residues long.

This clonotype was seen a handful of times. One junction end disagrees with the germline gene, perhaps due to a read error. The chain links TRBV20-1 to TRBJ1-4; D ambiguous. The germline V gene has CDR1 DFQATT and CDR2 SNEGSKA (reference sequence). This CDR3 is 14 amino acids long. For the CDR3, the DNA is TGCAGTGCTGGAACGGGAGATTATAATGAGAAACTGTTTTTT. It encodes CSAGTGDYNEKLFF.

This clonotype has just a few counts. V usage is TRBV7-2 and J usage is TRBJ2-1; 8 positions match TRBD1. The V gene end was trimmed by 5 bases and the J gene end by 4 bases; junction bases not matched to a gene: 7. CDR3 length equals 15 residues. Germline CDR1 and CDR2: SGHTA and FQGNSA. CDR3 in amino acids: CASSPMTGEYNEQFF. In DNA, the CDR3 is TGTGCCAGCAGCCCCATGACAGGGGAATACAATGAGCAGTTCTTC.

This clonotype was picked up a small number of times. The rearrangement joins TRBV6-4 to TRBJ1-2; TRBD1 matches at 8 bases. J lost 2 bases, V lost 6 bases, and 8 bases had no gene match. This CDR3 spans 15 amino acids. The germline gives CDR1 MRHNA, CDR2 SNTAGT. CDR3 region: CASSIEQGDNYGYTF. CDR3 sequence (DNA): TGTGCCAGCAGCATAGAACAGGGGGACAACTATGGCTACACCTTC.

The gene calls are TRBV6-2 or TRBV6-3 and TRBJ1-1, with D unclear. This CDR3 region has 14 residues. Germline CDR1 and CDR2: MNHEY and SVGEGT. V lost 3 bases and J lost 2, with 10 bases in between. The CDR3, as DNA: TGTGCCAGCAGTTATTACGGCAGAAACACTGAAGCTTTCTTT. This sequence encodes CASSYYGRNTEAFF.